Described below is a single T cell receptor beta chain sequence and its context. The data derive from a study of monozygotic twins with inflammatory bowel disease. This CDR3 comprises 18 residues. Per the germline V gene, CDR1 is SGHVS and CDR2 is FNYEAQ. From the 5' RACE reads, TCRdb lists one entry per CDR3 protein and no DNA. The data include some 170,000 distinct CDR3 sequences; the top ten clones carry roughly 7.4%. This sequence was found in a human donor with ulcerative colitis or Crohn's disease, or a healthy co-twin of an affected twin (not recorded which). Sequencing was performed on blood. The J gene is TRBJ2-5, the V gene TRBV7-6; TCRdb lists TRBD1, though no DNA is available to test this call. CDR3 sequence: CASSLFSGGGLLKETQYF.